A selection of T cell receptor beta chains follows, all from one sample in a study of blood T cell repertoires in COVID-19. The data were produced by immunoSEQ multiplex PCR, yet TCRdb's version contains in-frame clones alone and is incomplete. The sample has 250,000 to 300,000 clones; more than 75% are singletons. Sequenced input: PBMCs or T cells enriched from blood (not recorded which). These receptors all stem from a woman aged 60-70 years in a cohort exposed to, infected with or recovered from COVID-19 (not recorded which). The CDR3 runs from the conserved cysteine through the conserved F or W. D genes are given only for firm matches. Size is stated for part of the rows, as once, few or many counts, or as a class when the clone is expanded.

CDR3aa,CDR3nt,abundance,d_gene,j_gene,v_gene
CASSFRDEQFF,TGTGCCAGCAGTTTCCGGGATGAGCAGTTCTTC,few,NA,TRBJ2-1,TRBV28
CASSFGRGTYEQYF,TGCGCCAGCAGCTTCGGCAGGGGGACCTACGAGCAGTACTTC,NA,TRBD1,TRBJ2-7,TRBV5-1
CASSTRDARSGNTIYF,TGTGCCAGCAGCACCAGGGATGCCCGCTCTGGAAACACCATATATTTT,NA,NA,TRBJ1-3,TRBV3-1/TRBV3-2
CASSRGQSYEQYF,TGTGCCAGCAGTAGGGGACAGTCCTACGAGCAGTACTTC,NA,TRBD1,TRBJ2-7,TRBV6-5
CASRQVGELFF,TGTGCCAGCAGGCAGGTCGGGGAGCTGTTTTTT,NA,NA,TRBJ2-2,TRBV2
CATSDSGGNSNQPQHF,TGTGCCACCAGTGATTCTGGGGGGAATAGCAATCAGCCCCAGCATTTT,NA,NA,TRBJ1-5,TRBV24-1
CASSFGQGLSGANVLTF,TGTGCCAGCAGCTTCGGACAGGGACTCTCTGGGGCCAACGTCCTGACTTTC,NA,TRBD1,TRBJ2-6,TRBV7-3
CASSYLAGTYNEQFF,TGTGCCAGCAGTTACTTAGCGGGGACATACAATGAGCAGTTCTTC,NA,TRBD2,TRBJ2-1,TRBV28
CASRGSTYEQYF,TGTGCCAGCCGGGGGTCTACCTACGAGCAGTACTTC,few,NA,TRBJ2-7,TRBV6-5
CASSPRQGAAGYTF,TGTGCCAGCAGTCCCCGACAGGGGGCGGCCGGCTACACCTTC,once,TRBD1,TRBJ1-2,TRBV28
CASSLSGGRSYGYTF,TGTGCCAGCAGTTTATCCGGGGGTAGAAGCTATGGCTACACCTTC,NA,NA,TRBJ1-2,TRBV28
CASTVTGDNNQPQHF,TGTGCCAGCACTGTGACAGGGGACAACAATCAGCCCCAGCATTTT,NA,TRBD1,TRBJ1-5,TRBV2
CASSPHGQDQETQYF,TGCGCCAGCAGCCCCCACGGACAGGATCAAGAGACCCAGTACTTC,NA,TRBD1,TRBJ2-5,TRBV5-1
CASSLTGLRITGEKLFF,TGTGCCAGCAGTTTAACCGGGTTACGAATAACCGGGGAAAAACTGTTTTTT,NA,NA,TRBJ1-4,TRBV28
CASSVILTGGAFF,TGTGCCAGCAGCGTGATACTGACAGGGGGGGCTTTCTTT,once,TRBD1,TRBJ1-1,TRBV2
CASSIDLRAGAGNTIYF,TGTGCCAGTAGTATAGATCTACGCGCGGGTGCTGGAAACACCATATATTTT,NA,NA,TRBJ1-3,TRBV19
CASSKQPLRGSKDYGYTF,TGTGCCAGCAGCAAACAACCCCTGCGGGGATCAAAGGACTATGGCTACACCTTC,NA,NA,TRBJ1-2,TRBV21-1
CASSFTVRQGRLRALYGYTF,TGTGCCAGCAGCTTTACGGTGAGACAGGGCAGACTTAGGGCCCTTTATGGCTACACCTTC,NA,TRBD1,TRBJ1-2,TRBV5-5
CASSLQGATYEQYF,TGTGCCAGCAGCTTGCAGGGGGCTACCTACGAGCAGTACTTC,NA,TRBD1,TRBJ2-7,TRBV7-9
CASSFELGGETQYF,TGCGCCAGCAGCTTCGAGTTGGGCGGGGAGACCCAGTACTTC,NA,NA,TRBJ2-5,TRBV5-1
CASKGGYYEQYF,TGTGCCAGCAAGGGGGGGTACTACGAGCAGTACTTC,NA,NA,TRBJ2-7,TRBV28
CASSYAGQGYEQYF,TGTGCCAGCAGTTACGCGGGACAGGGATACGAGCAGTACTTC,NA,TRBD1,TRBJ2-7,TRBV6-6
CASRNSQGSEQYF,TGTGCCAGTAGAAACTCACAGGGAAGCGAGCAGTACTTC,once,NA,TRBJ2-7,TRBV19
CASSLRQGSYEQYF,TGCGCCAGCAGCTTGAGGCAGGGTTCCTACGAGCAGTACTTC,NA,NA,TRBJ2-7,TRBV5-1
CASSPVGATGELFF,TGTGCCAGCAGCCCTGTGGGGGCCACCGGGGAGCTGTTTTTT,once,NA,TRBJ2-2,TRBV11-2
CASSLSGVMQFF,TGTGCCAGCAGCTTGTCAGGGGTAATGCAGTTCTTC,NA,NA,TRBJ2-1,TRBV7-9
CASTRSPGNTGELFF,TGTGCCAGCACGCGTTCCCCCGGGAACACCGGGGAGCTGTTTTTT,NA,NA,TRBJ2-2,TRBV6-5
CASSRKAGTGELFF,TGTGCCAGCAGCCGGAAAGCGGGAACCGGGGAGCTGTTTTTT,NA,TRBD2,TRBJ2-2,TRBV4-2